A single sample gave rise to the 19 T cell receptor beta chains below, sequenced in a study of T cells in Graves' hyperthyroidism and ophthalmopathy. RNA transcripts gave rise to amplified TCR beta CDR3 regions. Primed by the HTBI set, a first-round RT-PCR was run on the TCR CDR3. TCRdb used MiXCR to reprocess the multiplex PCR reads, holding one entry per CDR3 protein. In the table there are roughly 650,000 distinct CDR3 sequences, about a sixth of which are singletons. Sample: blood. These receptor sequences come from a woman in her 40s with Graves' ophthalmopathy.

Comments on this clonotype: This may come from a read error, since a much larger clone is one base off. The genes are TRBV19 and TRBJ1-1; the D gene is possibly TRBD1 (6 bases). The CDR3 has 14 amino acids. From germline, CDR1 is LNHDA and CDR2 SQIVND (reference sequence). The CDR3 loop reads CAGSMDRLNTEAFF. The DNA for the CDR3 is TGTGCCGGTAGTATGGACAGATTGAACACTGAAGCTTTCTTT.

This clonotype has more than one count but fewer than ten. V usage is TRBV4-1 and J usage is TRBJ1-1; weak D call: TRBD1 (5 bases). V was cut by 1 base and J by 4 bases, with 16 bases left in between. In germline, CDR1 is MGHRA, CDR2 YSYEKL. The CDR3 extends over 16 amino acids. CDR3: CASSQVYGGVGTEAFF. As DNA, the CDR3 is TGCGCCAGCAGCCAAGTTTACGGGGGGGTCGGCACTGAAGCTTTCTTT.

V and J are TRBV6-5 and TRBJ1-1, with 9 nucleotides matching TRBD1. The CDR3 is 16 residues long. The junction had 8 bases not matched to a gene; V was cut back by 1 base and J by 5 bases. From germline, CDR1 is MNHEY and CDR2 SVGAGI. CDR3 DNA: TGTGCCAGCAGTTACTTATCCGGGACAGGGAGGACTGAAGCTTTCTTT. This translates into CASSYLSGTGRTEAFF.

The chain employs TRBV2 and TRBJ2-5; 7 positions agree with TRBD1. The CDR3 length is 14 residues. The trim removed 6 bases at V and 7 bases at J, leaving 11 bases unmatched. Germline assignment: CDR1 SNHLY and CDR2 FYNNEI. CDR3 DNA: TGTGCCAGCAGAGCAACCGGGACAGCATGGACCCAGTACTTC. Translated, it gives CASRATGTAWTQYF.

This clonotype was counted a few times. The rearrangement joins TRBV5-1 to TRBJ2-1; TRBD1 might be the D (6 bases). CDR1 SGHRS and CDR2 YFSETQ come from the germline V gene. The V end lost 5 bases, the J end lost 9 bases, and 15 bases lay between the germline ends. The CDR3 is made up of 13 amino acids. In DNA, the CDR3 is TGCGCCAGCAGTCTTACAGGGAAGGGTGAGCAGTTCTTC. As protein: CASSLTGKGEQFF.

This clonotype has just a few counts. In DNA form, the CDR3 reads TGTGCCAGCAGCCAAGTGAGAGCGGGAGGGAGCACAGATACGCAGTATTTT. Its protein product is CASSQVRAGGSTDTQYF. V gene TRBV3-1 combines with J gene TRBJ2-3; TRBD2 aligns across 10 bases. J was trimmed by 0 bases and V by 1 base; bases with no gene match: 4. The CDR3 covers 17 residues. Looked up from germline, CDR1 is LGHDT and CDR2 is YNNKEL (reference sequence).

The chain couples TRBV28 to TRBJ2-7; maybe TRBD1 (6 bases). CDR1 MDHEN and CDR2 SYDVKM come from the germline V gene. V was shortened by 8 bases and J by 5 bases, with 16 bases between the two germline ends. This CDR3 spans 13 amino acids. Here the CDR3 reads CASRDTQGDEQYF. As DNA, the CDR3 is TGTGCCAGCCGGGACACCCAAGGGGACGAGCAGTACTTC.

There are many counts of this clonotype. This sequence joins TRBV7-3 and TRBJ1-1; D possibly corresponds to TRBD1 (6 bases). The V and J ends lost 5 bases and 1 base respectively, with 11 bases between them. The CDR3 extends over 14 amino acids. Per germline, CDR1 SGHTA and CDR2 FQGTGA. The CDR3 nucleotides are TGTGCCAGCAGCCGAGGGGGTAGGAACACTGAAGCTTTCTTT. Translating gives CASSRGGRNTEAFF.

V is TRBV3-1 and J is TRBJ2-1; D is unresolved. This CDR3 region has 13 residues. In germline, CDR1 is LGHDT, CDR2 YNNKEL (reference sequence). V lost 1 base, J lost 9 bases, and 10 bases lay in between. CDR3 nucleotide sequence: TGTGCCAGCAGCCAAGTCGGTGAGCTTGAGCAGTTCTTC. Its translation is CASSQVGELEQFF.

This clonotype was observed a handful of times. The gene calls are TRBV4-2 and TRBJ2-1; TRBD2 agrees at 7 bases. Germline V CDR1 and CDR2: LGHNA, YNFKEQ. The CDR3 runs to 16 residues. Losses at the gene ends were 0 bases for V and 2 bases for J; bases not matched to a gene: 4. In DNA form, the CDR3 reads TGTGCCAGCAGCCAAGATTTCAGCGGGGCCTACAATGAGCAGTTCTTC. Translated, it gives CASSQDFSGAYNEQFF.

This clonotype was counted ten times or more. The chain recombines TRBV6-1 with TRBJ1-5, with 9 bases fitting TRBD1. CDR3 length equals 16 residues. In germline, CDR1 is MNHNS, CDR2 SASEGT. The trim removed 6 bases at V and 5 bases at J, leaving 11 bases unmatched. CDR3 protein: CASRPIGTGIDQPQHF. The CDR3 coding sequence is TGTGCCAGCAGGCCCATCGGGACAGGGATCGATCAGCCCCAGCATTTT.

This clonotype was counted ten times or more. In DNA, the CDR3 is TGCGCCAGCAGCTGGGGACTGCGGCTCGGGTACGAGCAGTACTTC. Its protein is CASSWGLRLGYEQYF. This chain links TRBV5-1 with TRBJ2-7, with D perhaps matching TRBD2 (6 bases). Trimming left V 3 bases short and J 4 bases short, with 17 bases between. The CDR3 is 15 amino acids. Looked up from germline, CDR1 is SGHRS and CDR2 is YFSETQ.

The chain employs TRBV5-1 and TRBJ2-2; 9 bases are a match to TRBD1. V lost 3 bases to trimming and J lost 1 base; unmatched junction nucleotides: 1. The CDR3 covers 15 residues. Germline V CDR1 and CDR2: SGHRS, YFSETQ. CDR3 in amino acids: CASSWDRENTGELFF. In DNA form, the CDR3 reads TGCGCCAGCAGCTGGGACAGGGAGAACACCGGGGAGCTGTTTTTT.

The chain recombines TRBV5-4 with TRBJ2-5; either TRBD1 or TRBD2 may supply D (5 bases each). Trimming pared 1 base from V and 1 base from J, leaving 8 bases between. Germline assignment: CDR1 SGHNT and CDR2 YYREEE (reference sequence). The CDR3 extends over 14 amino acids. The CDR3 loop reads CASSLRGPQETQYF. DNA of the CDR3: TGTGCCAGCAGCTTGCGGGGCCCCCAAGAGACCCAGTACTTC.

This clonotype was found a few times. This chain uses TRBV28 with TRBJ2-3; 8 bases are shared with TRBD1. The germline gives CDR1 MDHEN, CDR2 SYDVKM. This CDR3 has 17 residues. V was clipped by 1 base and J by 0 bases; unmatched bases: 6. The CDR3 loop is CASSLSLTGASTDTQYF. CDR3 nucleotide sequence: TGTGCCAGCAGTTTATCTTTGACAGGGGCTAGCACAGATACGCAGTATTTT.

This clonotype has ten or more counts. The V and J genes are TRBV28 and TRBJ2-7, with 8 bases lining up with TRBD1. Trimming at V came to 6 bases and at J to 4 bases, leaving 8 bases not matched to a gene. From germline, CDR1 is MDHEN and CDR2 SYDVKM. The CDR3 is made up of 14 amino acids. CDR3 bases: TGTGCCAGCAGCCCAGACAGGGGCAGATACGAGCAGTACTTC. Its protein is CASSPDRGRYEQYF.

This clonotype turned up a few times. The chain combines TRBV6-2 or TRBV6-3 with TRBJ1-1; 8 bases line up with TRBD1. Trimming at V came to 0 bases and at J to 8 bases, leaving 11 bases not matched to a gene. Germline CDR1 and CDR2: MNHEY and SVGEGT. The CDR3 has 16 amino acids. This CDR3 is CASSYSTGAEGQEAFF. The CDR3 DNA is TGTGCCAGCAGTTACTCGACAGGGGCGGAGGGTCAGGAAGCTTTCTTT.

J is TRBJ2-7 and V is TRBV2, with TRBD1 matching over 9 bases. Germline assignment: CDR1 SNHLY and CDR2 FYNNEI. The ends lost 0 bases at V and 2 bases at J; junction bases unmatched: 8. The CDR3 loop spans 17 amino acids. The CDR3 reads CASSEAPPGQGPYEQYF. CDR3 DNA sequence: TGTGCCAGCAGTGAAGCTCCACCGGGACAGGGACCCTACGAGCAGTACTTC.

In its sample, this clonotype was seen many times. CDR3 residues: CASMGPGYSNQPQHF. The DNA for the CDR3 is TGTGCCAGCATGGGACCGGGCTATAGCAATCAGCCCCAGCATTTT. This rearrangement joins TRBV28 to TRBJ1-5; maybe TRBD1 (5 bases). CDR1 is MDHEN and CDR2 is SYDVKM in the germline V gene. CDR3 length equals 15 residues. Trimming left V 7 bases short and J 0 bases short, with 13 bases between.